Listed below are T cell receptor beta chains from one sample, sequenced in a study of blood T cells in healthy people across ages. TCRdb re-called the 5' RACE reads through MiXCR, storing one row per CDR3 protein. The sample shows around 1.5 million distinct CDR3 sequences, roughly 40% of them seen only once. The sequenced material came from blood. Receptors were obtained from a woman younger than 35 in good health. The conserved cysteine and the conserved F or W are not part of the CDR3 here. Fields, in order: J gene, V gene, CDR3 protein.

j_gene: TRBJ1-6
v_gene: TRBV27
CDR3aa: ASSSGTGNSYNSPLH

j_gene: TRBJ1-1
v_gene: TRBV30
CDR3aa: AWRTPGEKTEAF

j_gene: TRBJ1-6
v_gene: TRBV5-8
CDR3aa: ASSNDRGVSYNSPLH

j_gene: TRBJ2-5
v_gene: TRBV3-1
CDR3aa: ASSPWIQETQY

j_gene: TRBJ2-3
v_gene: TRBV28
CDR3aa: ASSFRDRGADTQY

j_gene: TRBJ2-3
v_gene: TRBV28
CDR3aa: ASSLNGRGGADTQY

j_gene: TRBJ2-1
v_gene: TRBV6-1
CDR3aa: ASSDLSGGAYNEQF

j_gene: TRBJ2-3
v_gene: TRBV20-1
CDR3aa: SAGFGTDTQY

j_gene: -
v_gene: TRBV20-1
CDR3aa: SARDYSGRKGTQY

j_gene: TRBJ2-1
v_gene: TRBV20-1
CDR3aa: SMRVYNEQF

j_gene: TRBJ1-1
v_gene: TRBV18
CDR3aa: ASSKSSETEAF

j_gene: TRBJ1-6
v_gene: TRBV7-2
CDR3aa: ASSPTGNLYNSPLH

j_gene: TRBJ1-1
v_gene: TRBV18
CDR3aa: ASSPTQGASTEAF

j_gene: TRBJ2-7
v_gene: TRBV14
CDR3aa: ASSQGGPWEQY

j_gene: TRBJ2-1
v_gene: TRBV20-1
CDR3aa: SAPPKRGGSYNEQF

j_gene: TRBJ1-2
v_gene: TRBV28
CDR3aa: ASSAGGDYGYT

j_gene: TRBJ2-3
v_gene: TRBV6-1
CDR3aa: ASLDRNPTDTQY

j_gene: TRBJ2-1
v_gene: TRBV2
CDR3aa: ASSGRNEQF

j_gene: TRBJ1-1
v_gene: TRBV29-1
CDR3aa: SVLTYIGAF

j_gene: TRBJ2-7
v_gene: TRBV7-9
CDR3aa: ASSLGQGDNQY

j_gene: TRBJ2-3
v_gene: TRBV11-2
CDR3aa: ASSLVGTAGLNTQY

j_gene: TRBJ1-2
v_gene: TRBV4-1
CDR3aa: ASSHFDSNYGYT

j_gene: TRBJ2-2
v_gene: TRBV6-2/TRBV6-3
CDR3aa: ASSDWREGELF

j_gene: TRBJ2-1
v_gene: TRBV14
CDR3aa: ASSQGRQSYNEQF

j_gene: TRBJ1-1
v_gene: TRBV21-1
CDR3aa: ASSNWARMGHEAF

j_gene: TRBJ2-1
v_gene: TRBV15
CDR3aa: ATSRPDGPWEQF

j_gene: TRBJ2-7
v_gene: TRBV5-1
CDR3aa: ASSLVPGGIYEQY

j_gene: TRBJ2-1
v_gene: TRBV14
CDR3aa: ASSQDLAGEETQF

j_gene: TRBJ1-2
v_gene: TRBV20-1
CDR3aa: SARSTQTGGYT

j_gene: TRBJ2-3
v_gene: TRBV7-3
CDR3aa: ASSLTPLAGGIV

j_gene: TRBJ1-5
v_gene: TRBV6-5
CDR3aa: ASSLGGTGGPQH

j_gene: TRBJ2-1
v_gene: TRBV7-3
CDR3aa: ASGLGGDEQF